This T cell receptor beta chain comes out of a study of STAT5B mutations in CD4+ large granular lymphocyte leukemia (dated by TCRdb to 2022 to 2024). About the investigation overall: Among healthy controls, the CDR3 'QG' motif was associated with a particular HLA allele. TCRbeta repertoires of CD4+ T-cell large granular lymphocyte leukemia patients were compared with those of healthy blood donors. Flow cytometry on FACSCanto II or FACSVerse showed that the purified fractions were more than 95% pure among lymphocytes.

Overall results and qualifications from the work: Compared with healthy CD4+ repertoires, CD4-sorted patient repertoires appeared more clonal, and this difference remained even after the putative leukemic clones were removed. The main leukemic clonotypes were found to be private to each patient, although 25% to 30% of the main leukemic clonotypes were detected at low frequency in the non-leukemic repertoires of other patients. TRBV06-family usage was enriched among the top patient clones (8/27) compared with healthy controls (2/35). The data were not HLA-matched, and the relatively small sample size could explain the higher clonality seen in CD4+ compared with CD8+ T-LGLL.

About this clone itself: It lacks a known antigen. Per-base qualities were not stored, and no clone one base away is much larger.

TCRbeta rearrangements were sequenced from genomic DNA using the immunoSEQ assay at survey resolution. As for how the authors treated the data: In the TCR sequencing data, the smallest productive clonotype frequency that could be detected was 2.59 x 10-5. Only productive TCRbeta rearrangements, meaning sequences that were complete and in-frame, were kept for the analyses. Clonality for each sample was calculated as Simpson clonality in the immunoSEQ Analyzer version 3.0. Clones were categorized by frequency as very rare, small, medium, large (1-20%) or hyperexpanded (>20%). Generation probabilities were estimated with OLGA 1.2.3, V-gene circos plots were generated with VDJtools, specificities were searched for in VDJdb, and CDR3 motifs were identified with GLIPH. The immuneACCESS repertoire file appears here via TCRdb, limited to in-frame rearrangements. These files lack a portion of the clones; in checked studies, under half of the deficit traces to unresolved V genes, and the cause of the others is not known. Clone size and the V and J calls come from that table; the DNA yielded D and trimming. This sample lists about 30,000 clones; roughly three quarters were detected once. The leading ten clones occupy roughly 2.2% of the sample.

Clipping removes 3 bases from V and 5 bases from J, with 2 as the unmatched junction base count. The CDR3 starts with the cysteine, ends with the phenylalanine, and has 14 residues. Only the CDR3 DNA is retained, 42 bases long and in frame from the first base. Sequences SGHRS (CDR1) and YFSETQ (CDR2) are obtained from the germline V gene. The healthy control group was made up of a few dozen blood donors, and the Finnish Red Cross blood service supplied their buffy coats. All TCR-sequenced material derived from peripheral blood: patient blood samples and healthy donor buffy coats. Peripheral blood mononuclear cells were isolated by Ficoll-Hypaque gradient centrifugation. CD4+ cells were purified magnetically from the buffy coats of healthy controls. Genomic DNA was extracted using the Gentra Puregene Cell and Tissue kit, and a Qubit 2.0 fluorometer was used to quantify it.

The sequenced sample consisted of CD4+ T cells from blood buffy coats. This TCR was sampled from a human donor in good health. Recombination connected TRBV5-1 to TRBJ1-4, with TRBD1 identical over 9 junction bases. The CDR3 in this case is CASSWGTGNEKLFF. Read as DNA, the sequence is TGCGCCAGCAGCTGGGGGACAGGGAATGAAAAACTGTTTTTT.